This TCR beta chain is from a study of technical replicates of blood from several donors. CDR3 length: 16 amino acids. The germline V gene encodes CDR1 SGHNT and CDR2 YENEEA. V was shortened by 1 base and J by 0 bases, with 9 bases between the two germline ends. The repertoire was sequenced with immunoSEQ multiplex PCR; TCRdb's copy has only in-frame clones and lacks some. The data contain tens of thousands of clones, 85% to 95% of them singletons. The receptor was derived from a human donor in good health. The chain links TRBV11-3 to TRBJ1-4; no definite D call. The sequencing sample was made of T cells isolated from PBMCs. The CDR3 is CASSLATGATNEKLFF. The CDR3 DNA is TGTGCCAGCAGCTTAGCGACGGGTGCAACTAATGAAAAACTGTTTTTT.